One sample yielded the 32 T cell receptor beta chains listed below, sequenced in a study of blood T cell repertoires in COVID-19. The protocol was immunoSEQ multiplex PCR, while the TCRdb copy is restricted to in-frame clones and leaves out a portion. The sample has some 260,000 clones, over 80% seen once. Sequenced sample: peripheral blood. Receptor source: a woman in her 70s with COVID-19, enrolled during active disease.

V gene TRBV5-6 combines with J gene TRBJ2-7; no reliable D call. The germline V gene has CDR1 SGHDT and CDR2 YYEEEE. This CDR3 comprises 14 residues. V was trimmed by 0 bases and J by 5 bases, leaving 12 bases between them. The DNA of the CDR3 is TGTGCCAGCAGCTTGGGCTTTGAGGATGACGAGCAGTACTTC. Translation: CASSLGFEDDEQYF.

V gene TRBV19 combines with J gene TRBJ2-3, with 8 bases fitting TRBD2. The CDR3 sequence is 15 residues long. Germline-derived CDR1 and CDR2 are LNHDA and SQIVND (reference sequence). V was clipped by 8 bases and J by 4 bases; unmatched bases: 11. The CDR3 region has the DNA TGTGCCAGTGGAAACGGACTAGCATCCGCAGATACGCAGTATTTT. This codes for CASGNGLASADTQYF. The entire variable domain, with the rest obtained from reference TRBV19 and TRBJ2-3, is as follows: DGGITQSPKYLFRKEGQNVTLSCEQNLNHDAMYWYRQDPGQGLRLIYYSQIVNDFQKGDIAEGYSVSREKKESFPLTVTSAQKNPTAFYLCASGNGLASADTQYFGPGTRLTVL.

This chain joins TRBV5-1 and TRBJ1-1; 9 positions match TRBD1. V was clipped by 4 bases and J by 4 bases; unmatched bases: 5. The CDR3 is 14 amino acids. Germline V CDR1 and CDR2: SGHRS, YFSETQ. CDR3 bases: TGCGCCAGCAGCCGGGACAGGGTGAGCACTGAAGCTTTCTTT. Amino acids: CASSRDRVSTEAFF.

A few counts support this clone. The rearrangement links TRBV29-1 to TRBJ2-2; 7 bases fit TRBD2. The CDR3 runs to 14 residues. Germline V gives CDR1 SQVTM, CDR2 ANQGSEA. V dropped 5 bases and J dropped 2; count of bases not matched to a gene: 5. The CDR3 coding sequence is TGCAGCGTTCAAAGCGGGGCTAACACCGGGGAGCTGTTTTTT. Its translation is CSVQSGANTGELFF.

This sequence joins TRBV25-1 and TRBJ1-6; D gene uncertain. The CDR3 is 12 residues long. CDR1 is MGHDK, CDR2 SYGVNS, per germline. Trimming removed 1 base from V and 9 bases from J, with 4 bases in between. CDR3 in DNA: TGTGCCAGCAGTGAATCGGTTTCACCCCTCCACTTT. It yields the protein CASSESVSPLHF.

V gene TRBV3-1 (or the pseudogene TRBV3-2) combines with J gene TRBJ1-1, with TRBD1 matching over 7 bases. Trimming cost V 3 bases and J 4 bases; bases outside gene matches: 5. The CDR3 runs 14 residues. Germline CDR1 is LGHDT and CDR2 is YNNKEL (reference sequence). This CDR3 reads CASSQTGRATEAFF. The CDR3 region has the DNA TGTGCCAGCAGCCAGACAGGGCGTGCCACTGAAGCTTTCTTT.

Notes on this clone: The junction does not match germline at one end; this may be a read error. The J gene is TRBJ1-4, the V gene TRBV7-7; D is possibly TRBD1 (5 bases). Germline loops: CDR1 SSHAT, CDR2 FNYEAQ (reference sequence). The CDR3 is 15 residues long. CDR3 in DNA: TGTGCTAGCAGCTTAGGCGGGACTAATACAGAAAAACTGTTTTTT. Residues: CASSLGGTNTEKLFF. The full variable domain, rest sourced from reference TRBV7-7 and TRBJ1-4, is GAGVSQSPRYKVTKRGQDVTLRCDPISSHATLYWYQQALGQGPEFLTYFNYEAQPDKSGLPSDRFSAERPEGSISTLTIQRTEQRDSAMYRCASSLGGTNTEKLFFGSGTQLSVL.

The CDR3 sequence: CASSSIGSAGAPYEQYF. The CDR3 DNA follows: TGTGCCAGCAGTTCTATCGGGTCAGCGGGAGCACCCTACGAGCAGTACTTC. This chain joins TRBV28 and TRBJ2-7; 8 bases line up with TRBD2. Trimming removed 4 bases from V and 2 bases from J; junction bases left unmatched: 13. Per the germline V gene, CDR1 is MDHEN and CDR2 is SYDVKM. CDR3 size: 17 residues.

J is TRBJ2-5 and V is TRBV3-1 (or the pseudogene TRBV3-2), with TRBD1 matching 8 bases. CDR3 length equals 12 residues. The V gene end was trimmed by 7 bases and the J gene end by 3 bases; junction bases not matched to a gene: 1. Per germline, CDR1 LGHDT and CDR2 YNNKEL (reference sequence). In nucleotides, the CDR3 is TGTGCCAGCACAGGGGGCAAAGAGACCCAGTACTTC. The encoded protein is CASTGGKETQYF.

This clone has only one observation. The chain carries TRBV6-2 or TRBV6-3 and TRBJ2-2; 10 nucleotides line up with TRBD1. V trimming: 5 bases; J trimming: 5 bases; junction bases outside the gene matches: 8. The CDR3 spans 16 residues. Looked up from germline, CDR1 is MNHEY and CDR2 is SVGEGT. CDR3 amino acids: CASSGDRTGGTGELFF. In DNA, the CDR3 is TGTGCCAGCAGTGGCGATAGGACAGGGGGGACCGGGGAGCTGTTTTTT.

The rearrangement links TRBV7-9 to TRBJ2-2; D might be TRBD2 (6 bases). Germline V gives CDR1 SEHNR, CDR2 FQNEAQ (reference sequence). V lost 3 bases and J 5 bases, leaving 19 bases between the germline ends. The CDR3 totals 17 residues. CDR3 loop: CASSFYYTGGNTGELFF. As DNA, the CDR3 is TGTGCCAGCAGCTTCTACTATACTGGCGGGAATACCGGGGAGCTGTTTTTT.

J is TRBJ1-4 and V is TRBV9; 9 bases align to TRBD1. V shed 2 bases and J 8 bases; nucleotides not matched to a gene: 10. From germline, CDR1 is SGDLS and CDR2 YYNGEE. The CDR3 length is 16 residues. The CDR3 reads CASSVNRGPEEEKLFF. CDR3 DNA sequence: TGTGCCAGCAGCGTCAACAGGGGGCCGGAGGAGGAAAAACTGTTTTTT.

This clone was seen only once. The chain recombines TRBV5-1 with TRBJ2-1, with D tentatively TRBD2 (6 bases). Germline V gene lookup returns CDR1 SGHRS and CDR2 YFSETQ. The germline V and J ends were trimmed by 4 bases and 9 bases, with 20 bases remaining between them. The CDR3 length is 15 residues. CDR3 residues: CASSRGSGVGSEQFF. DNA for the CDR3: TGCGCCAGCAGCCGGGGGTCGGGAGTGGGATCTGAGCAGTTCTTC.

The gene calls are TRBV2 and TRBJ2-7; D possibly corresponds to TRBD1 (6 bases). The CDR3 has 12 residues. Trimming took 8 bases from V and 5 from J, leaving 13 bases between them. Germline assignment: CDR1 SNHLY and CDR2 FYNNEI. The CDR3 DNA follows: TGTGCCAGCCGCGGCAGGGGACACGAGCAGTACTTC. It yields the protein CASRGRGHEQYF.

This sequence joins TRBV28 and TRBJ1-5; a weak D match, TRBD1 (6 bases). V was pared by 6 bases and J by 7 bases, with 10 bases between. The length of the CDR3 is 12 residues. Germline CDR1 and CDR2: MDHEN and SYDVKM. CDR3 in DNA: TGTGCCAGCAGATCAGGGGCCCAGCCCCAGCATTTT. Translating it yields CASRSGAQPQHF.

J is TRBJ2-7 and V is TRBV7-3; tentative D call: TRBD1 (8 bases). V gave up 5 bases and J gave up 0 bases, with 14 bases separating them. Germline V gene data show CDR1 as SGHTA and CDR2 as FQGTGA. The CDR3 sequence is 15 residues long. CDR3 region: CASSQQGGPSYEQYF. The CDR3 DNA reads TGTGCCAGCAGCCAACAGGGGGGGCCCTCCTACGAGCAGTACTTC.

The chain uses TRBV9 and TRBJ2-3; the D is unclear. The CDR3 is 16 residues long. Germline loops: CDR1 SGDLS, CDR2 YYNGEE. V shed 0 bases and J shed 4 bases, with 15 bases lying between them. CDR3 bases: TGTGCCAGCAGCGTAGGGAGTACTGCGAGCCCAGATACGCAGTATTTT. Amino acids: CASSVGSTASPDTQYF.

The rearrangement joins TRBV7-9 to TRBJ1-6, with 8 bases aligning to TRBD1. The CDR3 is 14 residues long. V lost 4 bases, J lost 10 bases, and 6 bases stayed unmatched. Germline V gene data show CDR1 as SEHNR and CDR2 as FQNEAQ (reference sequence). CDR3 nucleotide sequence: TGTGCCAGCAGCTACGGACAGGGAGGCTCACCCCTCCACTTT. It encodes CASSYGQGGSPLHF.

The V call is TRBV5-1, the J call TRBJ1-1, with TRBD1 matching 8 bases. Losses at the gene ends were 6 bases for V and 1 base for J; bases not matched to a gene: 5. The CDR3 is made up of 14 amino acids. Germline CDR1 SGHRS, CDR2 YFSETQ. In DNA form, the CDR3 reads TGCGCCAGCATCCTGGGGACAGGGAACACTGAAGCTTTCTTT. Amino acids: CASILGTGNTEAFF.

The gene calls are TRBV27 and TRBJ2-7; no reliable D call. The V end lost 6 bases, the J end lost 1 base, and 10 bases lay between the germline ends. Germline V gene lookup returns CDR1 MNHEY and CDR2 SMNVEV (reference sequence). The CDR3 is made up of 13 amino acids. This chain's CDR3 is CASRPTASYEQYF. The DNA of the CDR3 is TGTGCCAGCAGGCCCACAGCATCCTACGAGCAGTACTTC.

V gene TRBV5-1 combines with J gene TRBJ2-7; TRBD2 might be the D (5 bases). This CDR3 has 15 residues. V gave up 1 base and J gave up 0 bases, with 11 bases separating them. CDR1 is SGHRS and CDR2 is YFSETQ in the germline V gene. CDR3 DNA: TGCGCCAGCAGCTTGCTTGCGGGCGCCTCCTACGAGCAGTACTTC. Its protein is CASSLLAGASYEQYF.

This clone was recorded only once. V usage is TRBV5-8 and J usage is TRBJ2-1; 8 bases are shared with TRBD2. CDR3 size: 15 residues. CDR1 is SGHTS and CDR2 is YDEGEE in the germline V gene. With V trimmed by 5 bases and J by 8 bases, 12 bases remained unmatched. As DNA, the CDR3 is TGTGCCAGCAGGCTTGGACTAGCCCGAGGGGATGAGCAGTTCTTC. Protein product: CASRLGLARGDEQFF.

The genes are TRBV7-3 and TRBJ2-1, with D uncertain. Germline CDR1 and CDR2: SGHTA and FQGTGA. V lost 4 bases, J lost 4 bases, and 5 bases lay in between. The CDR3 runs 12 residues. This chain's CDR3 is CASSSQYNEQFF. As DNA, the CDR3 is TGTGCCAGCAGCTCCCAGTACAATGAGCAGTTCTTC. Based on the CDR3 plus reference TRBV7-3 and TRBJ2-1, the full variable domain is GAGVSQTPSNKVTEKGKYVELRCDPISGHTALYWYRQSLGQGPEFLIYFQGTGAADDSGLPNDRFFAVRPEGSVSTLKIQRTERGDSAVYLCASSSQYNEQFFGPGTRLTVL.

The V and J genes are TRBV29-1 and TRBJ1-5, with D possibly matching TRBD1 (5 bases). There are 16 residues in the CDR3. Looked up from germline, CDR1 is SQVTM and CDR2 is ANQGSEA. Deletions cut 8 bases from V and 0 bases from J, with 20 bases between. This chain's CDR3 is CSRKTVAGYSNQPQHF. The CDR3 DNA sequence: TGCAGCAGAAAGACAGTGGCGGGGTATAGCAATCAGCCCCAGCATTTT.

The V gene is TRBV19, the J gene TRBJ2-1, with 11 nucleotides matching TRBD2. The length of the CDR3 is 19 residues. V was pared by 5 bases and J by 8 bases, with 20 bases of the junction left unmatched. Germline values: CDR1 LNHDA, CDR2 SQIVND (reference sequence). Written as DNA, the CDR3 is TGTGCCAGTAGTGCCCGGTTGCTAGCGGGAGGAGCAAGGGGGGATGAGCAGTTCTTC. Its translation is CASSARLLAGGARGDEQFF.

V gene TRBV9 combines with J gene TRBJ1-3; D perhaps matches TRBD1 (6 bases). Germline V gene data show CDR1 as SGDLS and CDR2 as YYNGEE. Trimming removed 3 bases at V and 6 bases at J, with 13 bases between. The CDR3 runs 14 residues. CDR3 sequence: CASSEGGGANTIYF. Written as DNA, the CDR3 is TGTGCCAGCAGCGAGGGTGGGGGCGCAAACACCATATATTTT.

The rearrangement uses TRBV7-9 and TRBJ2-7; 10 nucleotides line up with TRBD1. V dropped 5 bases and J dropped 4; count of bases not matched to a gene: 20. In germline, CDR1 is SEHNR, CDR2 FQNEAQ (reference sequence). The CDR3 covers 19 residues. The CDR3 bases are TGTGCCAGCAGCAAAAGCTTAGCCAACCGACAGGGGGCTTTTTACGAGCAGTACTTC. Protein sequence: CASSKSLANRQGAFYEQYF.

This chain links TRBV28 with TRBJ2-7; D call uncertain. Germline assignment: CDR1 MDHEN and CDR2 SYDVKM. V was trimmed by 1 base and J by 0 bases, leaving 7 bases between them. The CDR3 is 14 residues long. Written as DNA, the CDR3 is TGTGCCAGCAGTTTATCCAGTATCTCCTACGAGCAGTACTTC. This encodes CASSLSSISYEQYF.

The chain recombines TRBV30 with TRBJ2-1, with 7 bases matching TRBD2. The germline gives CDR1 GTSNPN, CDR2 SVGIG (reference sequence). With V trimmed by 7 bases and J by 7 bases, 10 bases remained unmatched. This CDR3 is 13 amino acids long. The CDR3 here is CALRLAGINEQFF. CDR3 in DNA: TGTGCCTTGAGACTAGCAGGGATTAATGAGCAGTTCTTC.

J is TRBJ1-6 and V is TRBV14; TRBD1 is a possible D gene (5 bases). V was cut by 4 bases and J by 9 bases, with 13 bases left in between. Germline V gene lookup returns CDR1 SGHDN and CDR2 FVKESK. The CDR3 runs to 14 residues. The CDR3 coding sequence is TGTGCCAGCAGCCCGGGGACTTGGGGTTCACCCCTCCACTTT. Protein sequence: CASSPGTWGSPLHF.

The chain combines TRBV19 with TRBJ1-5; TRBD1 aligns across 7 bases. The ends lost 10 bases at V and 6 bases at J; junction bases unmatched: 9. The germline gives CDR1 LNHDA, CDR2 SQIVND (reference sequence). This CDR3 spans 13 amino acids. CDR3 DNA: TGTGCCACTACCTCGGACAGGATTCAGCCCCAGCATTTT. Its protein is CATTSDRIQPQHF.

J is TRBJ1-6 and V is TRBV6-1; no firm D call. This CDR3 comprises 14 residues. Trimming cost V 0 bases and J 9 bases, with 9 bases left between them. CDR1 is MNHNS, CDR2 SASEGT, per germline. The CDR3 nucleotides read TGTGCCAGCAGTGAAGCGCGGGTTCGTTCACCCCTCCACTTT. Translation: CASSEARVRSPLHF.